These 7 T cell receptor beta chains came from one sample sequenced in a study of blood T cell repertoires in COVID-19. Sequencing was performed with immunoSEQ multiplex PCR; in TCRdb, only in-frame clones are kept and a portion is missing. The sample includes 250,000 to 300,000 clones, roughly 84% of them seen just once. Sequencing used PBMCs or T cells enriched from blood (not recorded which). Source of these receptors: a man in his forties or fifties who had recovered from COVID-19.

This chain joins TRBV2 and TRBJ2-7; 7 positions agree with TRBD2. The length of the CDR3 is 15 residues. The germline V gene has CDR1 SNHLY and CDR2 FYNNEI. V shed 3 bases and J 2 bases; nucleotides not matched to a gene: 7. CDR3 DNA sequence: TGTGCCAGCAGTGATGGGCGGGAGCCTCCCTACGAGCAGTACTTC. Residues: CASSDGREPPYEQYF.

V is TRBV2 and J is TRBJ2-1, with a tentative D call TRBD2 (5 bases). The CDR3 runs to 15 residues. Per germline, CDR1 SNHLY and CDR2 FYNNEI. Trimming took 4 bases from V and 0 from J, leaving 10 bases between them. CDR3 DNA sequence: TGTGCCAGCAGTGTAAGAGGGAACTCCTACAATGAGCAGTTCTTC. The encoded protein is CASSVRGNSYNEQFF.

The chain has TRBV18 and TRBJ1-6; D gene ambiguous. Germline V CDR1 and CDR2: KGHSH, LQKENI. Deletions cut 0 bases from V and 0 bases from J, with 9 bases between. The CDR3 consists of 17 residues. CDR3 nucleotide sequence: TGTGCCAGCTCACCACCGATGGGGAGCTCCTATAATTCACCCCTCCACTTT. Protein: CASSPPMGSSYNSPLHF.

The chain couples TRBV6-5 to TRBJ1-3, with a tentative D call TRBD1 (5 bases). CDR3 size: 15 residues. Trimming cost V 5 bases and J 4 bases, with 15 bases left between them. CDR1 is MNHEY and CDR2 is SVGAGI in the germline V gene. The CDR3 DNA follows: TGTGCCAGCAGTCAGACCGGCAGGGTGGGAAACACCATATATTTT. Translating it yields CASSQTGRVGNTIYF.

J is TRBJ2-3 and V is TRBV27; no clear D gene. V gave up 4 bases and J gave up 1 base, with 15 bases separating them. This CDR3 comprises 16 residues. Germline V gene sequence: CDR1 MNHEY, CDR2 SMNVEV (reference sequence). The CDR3 here is CASSYRAGLGTDTQYF. CDR3 DNA sequence: TGTGCCAGCAGTTACCGCGCCGGGTTGGGCACAGATACGCAGTATTTT.

The CDR3 DNA reads TGTGCCAGCAGCGCACCCGTTCAGAGCGACCAGAAGTACTTC. Translating gives CASSAPVQSDQKYF. The rearrangement uses TRBV3-1 (or the pseudogene TRBV3-2) and TRBJ2-7; unclear D gene. Trimming took off 5 bases at V and 11 bases at J, with 22 bases between the two ends. The CDR3 contains 14 residues. From germline, CDR1 is LGHDT and CDR2 YNNKEL (reference sequence).

The genes are TRBV9 and TRBJ2-2; perhaps TRBD2 as D (5 bases). Germline-derived CDR1 and CDR2 are SGDLS and YYNGEE. The CDR3 length is 16 residues. Trimming removed 5 bases from V and 0 bases from J, with 14 bases in between. CDR3 region: CASSSQERTNTGELFF. In DNA, the CDR3 is TGTGCCAGCAGTTCCCAGGAGCGGACGAACACCGGGGAGCTGTTTTTT. The variable domain in full, with the rest retrieved from reference TRBV9 and TRBJ2-2, is DSGVTQTPKHLITATGQRVTLRCSPRSGDLSVYWYQQSLDQGLQFLIQYYNGEERAKGNILERFSAQQFPDLHSELNLSSLELGDSALYFCASSSQERTNTGELFFGEGSRLTVL.